This T cell receptor beta chain is drawn from a study of EBV T-cell therapy then PD-1 blockade in nasopharyngeal carcinoma. Assay: immunoSEQ multiplex PCR; the TCRdb copy retains only in-frame clones and omits some. Among around 23,000 clones listed, nearly 85% were seen once. This clone showed up just a few times. Its specificity is unknown. Noted treatment: AdE1-LMPpoly-expanded autologous EBV-specific T-cell therapy followed by anti-PD-1 nivolumab. Germline assignment: CDR1 LGHNA and CDR2 YNFKEQ. The J segment lost 4 bases and the V segment lost 4 bases, leaving 5 bases of the junction unmatched. The CDR3 extends over 14 amino acids.

Sequenced material: CD8+ T cells from blood, taken at roughly day 65 from a patient whose treatment included autologous EBV-specific T cells and nivolumab. This chain uses TRBV4-2 with TRBJ2-3; 7 nucleotides agree with TRBD2. This receptor was taken from a man between 35 and 55 years old with nasopharyngeal carcinoma. CDR3 nucleotides: TGTGCCAGCAGCCGCCTGGCGGGGGCAGATACGCAGTATTTT. Its protein product is CASSRLAGADTQYF.